These T cell receptor beta chains were read from a single sample in a study of blood T cell repertoires in COVID-19. Sequencing was performed with immunoSEQ multiplex PCR; in TCRdb, only in-frame clones are kept and a portion is missing. The profile covers 250,000 to 350,000 clones, with about 85% appearing a single time and approximately 5.4% taken by the ten largest. Sample: PBMCs or T cells enriched from blood (not recorded which). These receptors all come from a woman aged 30 to 39 who had recovered from COVID-19. The CDR3 runs from the conserved cysteine through the conserved F or W. The size of a clone is reported for some rows only, either as once, few or many, or as a class for expanded clones.

size	V	CDR3
.	TRBV5-6	CASSPRDRWGSYEQYF
.	TRBV9	CASSVGTSGTYEQYF
.	TRBV6-1	CASSEGPRDTIYF
.	TRBV15	CATGSYTGTGTTGELFF
.	TRBV5-5	CASSRTTGNSPLHF
.	TRBV9	CASSVRGHGYTF
few	TRBV14	CASSQGQGRSYGYTF
.	TRBV29-1	CSGLQGFTEAFF
once	TRBV5-4	CASSSRSRTDTQYF
.	TRBV5-1	CASSLAGGRTEAFF
.	TRBV29-1	CSVAGGVDGYTF
.	TRBV6-6	CASSYLRTATNQPQHF
.	TRBV9	CASSAQPGLLSGDTEAFF
.	TRBV4-1	CASSQDWDWTGTDTQYF
.	TRBV30	CAWSATGNTIYF